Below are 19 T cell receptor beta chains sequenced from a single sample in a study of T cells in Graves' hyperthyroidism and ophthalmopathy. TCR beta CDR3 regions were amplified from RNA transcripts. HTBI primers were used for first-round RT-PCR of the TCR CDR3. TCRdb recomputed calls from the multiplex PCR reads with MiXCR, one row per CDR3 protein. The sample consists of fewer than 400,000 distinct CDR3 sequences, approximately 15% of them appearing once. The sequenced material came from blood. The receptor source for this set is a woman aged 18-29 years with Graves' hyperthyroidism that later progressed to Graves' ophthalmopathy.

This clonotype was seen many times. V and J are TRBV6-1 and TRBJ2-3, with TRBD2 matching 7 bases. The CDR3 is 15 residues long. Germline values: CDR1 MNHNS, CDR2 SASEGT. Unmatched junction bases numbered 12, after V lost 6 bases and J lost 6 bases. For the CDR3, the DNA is TGTGCCAGCAGCAACGCTGCTAGCGGTCGGGATACGCAGTATTTT. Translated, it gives CASSNAASGRDTQYF.

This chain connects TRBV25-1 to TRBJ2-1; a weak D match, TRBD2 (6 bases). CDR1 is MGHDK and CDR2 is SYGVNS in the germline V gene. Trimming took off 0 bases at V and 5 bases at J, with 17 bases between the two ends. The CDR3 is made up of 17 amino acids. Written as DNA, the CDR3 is TGTGCCAGCAGTGAATATCTCGGGACTGGGGTCAACAATGAGCAGTTCTTC. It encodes CASSEYLGTGVNNEQFF.

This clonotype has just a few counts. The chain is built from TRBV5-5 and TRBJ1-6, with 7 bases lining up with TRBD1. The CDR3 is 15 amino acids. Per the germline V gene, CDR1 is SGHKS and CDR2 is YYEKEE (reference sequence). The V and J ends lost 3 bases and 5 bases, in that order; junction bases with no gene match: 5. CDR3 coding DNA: TGTGCCAGCAGCTCACGACAGGGAGATAATTCACCCCTCCACTTT. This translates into CASSSRQGDNSPLHF.

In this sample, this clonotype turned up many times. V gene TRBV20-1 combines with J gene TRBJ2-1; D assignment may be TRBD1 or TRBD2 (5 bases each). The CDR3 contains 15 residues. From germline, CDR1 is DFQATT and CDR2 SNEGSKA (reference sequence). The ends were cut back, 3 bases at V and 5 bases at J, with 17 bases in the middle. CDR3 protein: CSASPFTRGHNEQFF. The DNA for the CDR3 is TGCAGTGCTAGCCCGTTTACTAGGGGCCACAATGAGCAGTTCTTC.

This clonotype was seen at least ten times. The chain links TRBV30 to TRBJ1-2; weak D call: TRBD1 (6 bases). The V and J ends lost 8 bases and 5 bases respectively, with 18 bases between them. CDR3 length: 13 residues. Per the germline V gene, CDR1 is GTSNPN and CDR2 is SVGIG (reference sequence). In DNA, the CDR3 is TGTGCCGGCAGACGTGGACAGCCGTATGGCTACACCTTC. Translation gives CAGRRGQPYGYTF.

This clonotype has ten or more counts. The CDR3 nucleotides read TGTGCCAGCAGCCAACGGGGGGCCGGGGAGCTGTTTTTT. Translated: CASSQRGAGELFF. The V call is TRBV3-1, the J call TRBJ2-2; 7 bases match TRBD2. There are 13 residues in the CDR3. Germline V gives CDR1 LGHDT, CDR2 YNNKEL (reference sequence). V shed 2 bases and J 6 bases; nucleotides not matched to a gene: 0. The whole variable domain, filled in from reference TRBV3-1 and TRBJ2-2, reads DTAVSQTPKYLVTQMGNDKSIKCEQNLGHDTMYWYKQDSKKFLKIMFSYNNKELIINETVPNRFSPKSPDKAHLNLHINSLELGDSAVYFCASSQRGAGELFFGEGSRLTVL.

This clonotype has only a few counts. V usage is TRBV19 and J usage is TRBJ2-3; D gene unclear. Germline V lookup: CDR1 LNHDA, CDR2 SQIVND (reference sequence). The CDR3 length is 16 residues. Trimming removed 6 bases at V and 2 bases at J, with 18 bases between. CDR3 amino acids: CASSTIFGHTTDTQYF. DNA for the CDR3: TGTGCCAGTAGCACTATTTTTGGGCATACCACAGATACGCAGTATTTT.

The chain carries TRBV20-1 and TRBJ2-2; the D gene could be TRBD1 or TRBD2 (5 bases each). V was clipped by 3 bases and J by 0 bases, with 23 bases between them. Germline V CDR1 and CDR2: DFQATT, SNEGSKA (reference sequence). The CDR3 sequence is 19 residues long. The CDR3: CSARGPALYIGPNTGELFF. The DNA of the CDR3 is TGCAGTGCTAGGGGACCAGCACTTTACATTGGGCCGAACACCGGGGAGCTGTTTTTT.

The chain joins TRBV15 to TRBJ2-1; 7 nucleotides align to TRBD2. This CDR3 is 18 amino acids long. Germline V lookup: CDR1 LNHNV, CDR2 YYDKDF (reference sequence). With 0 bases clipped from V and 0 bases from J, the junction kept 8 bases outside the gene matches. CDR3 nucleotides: TGTGCCACCAGCAGAGAGGAATGGCGGGGGAGCTCCTACAATGAGCAGTTCTTC. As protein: CATSREEWRGSSYNEQFF.

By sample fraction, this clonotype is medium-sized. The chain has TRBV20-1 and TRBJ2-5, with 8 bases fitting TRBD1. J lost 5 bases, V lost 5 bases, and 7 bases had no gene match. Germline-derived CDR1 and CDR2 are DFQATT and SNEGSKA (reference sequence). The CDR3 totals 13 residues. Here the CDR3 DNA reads TGCAGTGCTCCGACAGGGGCACTGGAGACCCAGTACTTC. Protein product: CSAPTGALETQYF.

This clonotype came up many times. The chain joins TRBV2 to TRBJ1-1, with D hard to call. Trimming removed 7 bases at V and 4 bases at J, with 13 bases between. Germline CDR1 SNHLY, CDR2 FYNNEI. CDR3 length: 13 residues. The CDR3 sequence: CASKEDFSTEAFF. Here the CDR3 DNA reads TGTGCCAGCAAGGAGGACTTCTCCACTGAAGCTTTCTTT. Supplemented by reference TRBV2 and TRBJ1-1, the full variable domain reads EPEVTQTPSHQVTQMGQEVILRCVPISNHLYFYWYRQILGQKVEFLVSFYNNEISEKSEIFDDQFSVERPDGSNFTLKIRSTKLEDSAMYFCASKEDFSTEAFFGQGTRLTVV.

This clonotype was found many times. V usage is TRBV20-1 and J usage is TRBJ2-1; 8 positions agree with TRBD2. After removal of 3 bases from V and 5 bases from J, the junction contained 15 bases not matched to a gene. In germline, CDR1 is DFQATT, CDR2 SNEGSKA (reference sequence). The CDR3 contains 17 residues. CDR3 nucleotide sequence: TGCAGTGCTAGGGGGAGGAAGCCGGGAGGGCCCCACAATGAGCAGTTCTTC. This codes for CSARGRKPGGPHNEQFF.

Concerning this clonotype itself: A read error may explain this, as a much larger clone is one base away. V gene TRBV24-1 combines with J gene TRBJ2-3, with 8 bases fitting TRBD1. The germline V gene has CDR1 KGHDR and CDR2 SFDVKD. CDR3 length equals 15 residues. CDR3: CATGDRGQGPDTQYF. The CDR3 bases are TGTGCCACCGGTGACCGCGGACAGGGACCAGATACGCAGTATTTT.

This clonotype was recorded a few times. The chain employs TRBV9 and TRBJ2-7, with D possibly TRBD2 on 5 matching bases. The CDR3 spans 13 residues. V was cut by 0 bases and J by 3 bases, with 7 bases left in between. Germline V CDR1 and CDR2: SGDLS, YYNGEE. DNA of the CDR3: TGTGCCAGCAGCGTAGATGAGGGCTACGAGCAGTACTTC. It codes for CASSVDEGYEQYF. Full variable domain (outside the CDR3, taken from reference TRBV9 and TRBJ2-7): DSGVTQTPKHLITATGQRVTLRCSPRSGDLSVYWYQQSLDQGLQFLIQYYNGEERAKGNILERFSAQQFPDLHSELNLSSLELGDSALYFCASSVDEGYEQYFGPGTRLTVT.

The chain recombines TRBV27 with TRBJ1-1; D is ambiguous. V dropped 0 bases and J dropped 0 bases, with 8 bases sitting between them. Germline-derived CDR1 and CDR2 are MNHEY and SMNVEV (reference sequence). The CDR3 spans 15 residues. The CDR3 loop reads CASSLSRALNTEAFF. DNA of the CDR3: TGTGCCAGCAGTTTATCCCGGGCTCTGAACACTGAAGCTTTCTTT.

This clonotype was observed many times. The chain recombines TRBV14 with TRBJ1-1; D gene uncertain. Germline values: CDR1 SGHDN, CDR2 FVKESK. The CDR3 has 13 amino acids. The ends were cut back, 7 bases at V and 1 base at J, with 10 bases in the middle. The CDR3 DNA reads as TGTGCCAGCACCAAAGGACCGAACACTGAAGCTTTCTTT. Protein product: CASTKGPNTEAFF.

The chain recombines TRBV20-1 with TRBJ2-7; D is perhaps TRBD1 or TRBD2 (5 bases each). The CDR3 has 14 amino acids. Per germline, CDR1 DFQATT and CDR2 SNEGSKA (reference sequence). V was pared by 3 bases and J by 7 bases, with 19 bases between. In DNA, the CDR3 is TGCAGTGCTAGGAACGGGACCACCTCGAGGGAGCAGTACTTC. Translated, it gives CSARNGTTSREQYF.

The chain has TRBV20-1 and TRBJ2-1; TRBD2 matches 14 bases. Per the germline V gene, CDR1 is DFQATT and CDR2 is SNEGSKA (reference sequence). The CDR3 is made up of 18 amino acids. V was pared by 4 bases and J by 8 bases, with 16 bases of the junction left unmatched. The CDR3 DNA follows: TGCAGTGCTACTGATACGGGACTAGCGGGAGTGATTTTCGATGAGCAGTTCTTC. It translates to CSATDTGLAGVIFDEQFF.

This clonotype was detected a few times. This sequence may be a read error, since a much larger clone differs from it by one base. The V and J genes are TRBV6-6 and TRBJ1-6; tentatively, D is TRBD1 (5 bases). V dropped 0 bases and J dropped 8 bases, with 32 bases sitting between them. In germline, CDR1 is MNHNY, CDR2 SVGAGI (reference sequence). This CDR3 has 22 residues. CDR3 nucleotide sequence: TGTGCCAGCAGTTACTCTTTGGCCCCTGACCGATCCCAGGGCATCGGCTATTCACCCCTCCACTTT. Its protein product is CASSYSLAPDRSQGIGYSPLHF.